The 25 T cell receptor beta chains in this list originate from one sample, sequenced in a study of T-cell memory formation after mild COVID-19. One entry per CDR3 protein results from TCRdb running MiXCR on the 5' RACE reads. The repertoire consists of about 250,000 distinct CDR3 sequences, with roughly 18% occurring once and the leading ten covering roughly 23%. The specimen sequenced was PBMCs or a T cell subset sorted from them (not recorded which). The source of these receptors is a man aged 18 to 35 who had mild COVID-19 (a few samples of this study predate the infection). Cell type and time point are not known.

The gene calls are TRBV20-1 and TRBJ2-2; 8 bases are shared with TRBD2. The V gene end was trimmed by 3 bases and the J gene end by 8 bases; junction bases not matched to a gene: 8. CDR1 is DFQATT and CDR2 is SNEGSKA in the germline V gene (reference sequence). The CDR3 totals 14 residues. This CDR3 is CSARGPAGVGELFF. The CDR3 DNA reads TGCAGTGCTAGGGGCCCAGCGGGGGTAGGGGAGCTGTTTTTT.

This clonotype has only a few counts. The V gene is TRBV4-3, the J gene TRBJ1-6; 9 bases align to TRBD1. V shed 4 bases, J shed 10 bases, and the junction held 5 bases outside the gene matches. Germline V gene lookup returns CDR1 LGHNA and CDR2 YSLEER. This CDR3 contains 14 residues. In nucleotides, the CDR3 is TGCGCCAGCAGCCGGACAGGGGATTTGTCACCCCTCCACTTT. Translation: CASSRTGDLSPLHF.

This clonotype was seen a handful of times. This chain uses TRBV6-4 with TRBJ1-6, with D unresolved. The CDR3 has 14 amino acids. The ends were cut back, 6 bases at V and 8 bases at J, with 14 bases in the middle. Germline V gene sequence: CDR1 MRHNA, CDR2 SNTAGT. The CDR3 DNA follows: TGTGCCAGCAGGACGTCCCCAGACCATTCACCCCTCCACTTT. Its protein product is CASRTSPDHSPLHF.

The chain has TRBV9 and TRBJ2-1; TRBD2 might be the D (6 bases). The CDR3 length is 15 residues. Germline V gene data show CDR1 as SGDLS and CDR2 as YYNGEE. The V gene lost 4 bases and the J gene lost 7 bases, with 18 bases spanning the gap. Here the CDR3 reads CASSPKRAWGNEQFF. As DNA, the CDR3 is TGTGCCAGCAGCCCAAAGCGGGCGTGGGGGAATGAGCAGTTCTTC.

This clonotype was observed a few times. The chain couples TRBV18 to TRBJ1-1; D gene uncertain. The CDR3 spans 14 residues. Germline assignment: CDR1 KGHSH and CDR2 LQKENI. V lost 6 bases, J lost 0 bases, and 11 bases lay in between. DNA for the CDR3: TGTGCCAGCTCCGGCGGCAGACTGAACACTGAAGCTTTCTTT. It codes for CASSGGRLNTEAFF.

The rearrangement joins TRBV4-3 to TRBJ1-3; unclear D gene. Germline V lookup: CDR1 LGHNA, CDR2 YSLEER. V lost 3 bases, J lost 0 bases, and 9 bases lay in between. CDR3 size: 15 residues. The CDR3 sequence is CASSQDRHSGNTIYF. The CDR3 nucleotides are TGCGCCAGCAGCCAGGACCGCCACTCTGGAAACACCATATATTTT.

There are a few counts of this clonotype. This CDR3 reads CASSELGGNQPQHF. In DNA, the CDR3 is TGTGCCAGCAGTGAATTGGGGGGCAATCAGCCCCAGCATTTT. The chain joins TRBV7-2 to TRBJ1-5; D may be TRBD1 (5 bases). Germline V gene sequence: CDR1 SGHTA, CDR2 FQGNSA. The CDR3 length is 14 residues. The V and J ends lost 6 bases and 2 bases respectively, with 11 bases between them.

This clonotype turned up a few times. The J gene is TRBJ2-3, the V gene TRBV5-1, with 7 bases identical to TRBD2. Trimming removed 4 bases from V and 5 bases from J; junction bases left unmatched: 4. This CDR3 region has 13 residues. Per the germline V gene, CDR1 is SGHRS and CDR2 is YFSETQ. The CDR3 DNA reads TGCGCCAGCAGCCGGGCGGGGGAAGATACGCAGTATTTT. This gives the protein CASSRAGEDTQYF.

The rearrangement links TRBV12-3 or TRBV12-4 to TRBJ2-3, with unresolved D. V was pared by 5 bases and J by 4 bases, with 10 bases between. The CDR3 consists of 13 residues. CDR3 bases: TGTGCCAGCAGTGGTCGAACGGCAGATACGCAGTATTTT. Residues: CASSGRTADTQYF.

The rearrangement joins TRBV7-8 to TRBJ1-4, with 8 bases that match TRBD1. The V gene end was trimmed by 5 bases and the J gene end by 1 base; junction bases not matched to a gene: 9. This CDR3 spans 17 amino acids. The germline CDR1 and CDR2 sequences are SGHVS and FQNEAQ. The CDR3 sequence: CASSPRTGSRTNEKLFF. CDR3 coding DNA: TGTGCCAGCAGCCCTAGGACAGGGTCGAGAACTAATGAAAAACTGTTTTTT.

This clonotype has just a few counts. This chain links TRBV9 with TRBJ1-1; unclear D gene. Trimming removed 2 bases from V and 0 bases from J, with 8 bases in between. The length of the CDR3 is 14 residues. Germline V gene data show CDR1 as SGDLS and CDR2 as YYNGEE. CDR3 nucleotide sequence: TGTGCCAGCAGCGTGGTACCAGTGAACACTGAAGCTTTCTTT. Amino acids: CASSVVPVNTEAFF.

The chain employs TRBV5-7 and TRBJ1-6; the D gene is possibly TRBD1 (6 bases). TRBV5-7 is known as an ORF, though its function is uncertain. Trimming stripped 4 bases from V and 0 bases from J, with 11 bases between. The CDR3 sequence is 16 residues long. The chain's CDR3 is CASSGDRSSYNSPLHF. In DNA, the CDR3 is TGTGCCAGCAGCGGTGACAGGAGCTCCTATAATTCACCCCTCCACTTT.

The CDR3 DNA follows: TGTGCCAGCAGCTTAGCCGGAGTTAATCAGCCCCAGCATTTT. As protein: CASSLAGVNQPQHF. This rearrangement joins TRBV7-2 to TRBJ1-5, with no clear D. Trimming took off 0 bases at V and 4 bases at J, with 7 bases between the two ends. This CDR3 is built from 14 residues. From germline, CDR1 is SGHTA and CDR2 FQGNSA.

This clonotype was counted ten times or more. The chain joins TRBV12-3 or TRBV12-4 to TRBJ2-1; no definite D call. This CDR3 region has 13 residues. V lost 3 bases and J lost 3, with 6 bases in between. CDR3 sequence: CASSFMLYNEQFF. As DNA, the CDR3 is TGTGCCAGCAGTTTCATGCTCTACAATGAGCAGTTCTTC.

The chain links TRBV2 to TRBJ2-5; D gene ambiguous. Trimming removed 7 bases from V and 2 bases from J, with 11 bases in between. Germline values: CDR1 SNHLY, CDR2 FYNNEI. The CDR3 length is 13 residues. CDR3 in DNA: TGTGCCAGCACCACCGGGCCGCAAGAGACCCAGTACTTC. It yields the protein CASTTGPQETQYF.

This clonotype was observed a few times. CDR3 in DNA: TGTGCCAGCAGTTTGTTGGGACAGGAAAACATTCAGTACTTC. Its protein is CASSLLGQENIQYF. V is TRBV28 and J is TRBJ2-4, with 8 bases matching TRBD1. Germline CDR1 reads MDHEN; CDR2 reads SYDVKM. J was trimmed by 5 bases and V by 3 bases; bases with no gene match: 3. The CDR3 has 14 residues.

This clonotype appeared a few times. This chain uses TRBV12-3 or TRBV12-4 with TRBJ1-1; TRBD1 might be the D (6 bases). This CDR3 is 13 amino acids long. Trimming stripped 7 bases from V and 3 bases from J, with 12 bases between. CDR3 amino acids: CASIPGGYTEAFF. The CDR3 nucleotides read TGTGCCAGCATACCCGGGGGCTACACTGAAGCTTTCTTT.

This clonotype has a handful of counts. The J gene is TRBJ1-1, the V gene TRBV7-2; the D gene is possibly TRBD1 (6 bases). V was shortened by 1 base and J by 1 base, with 13 bases between the two germline ends. The CDR3 has 16 amino acids. From germline, CDR1 is SGHTA and CDR2 FQGNSA. CDR3 sequence (DNA): TGTGCCAGCAGCTTAGAGTTTAGAGGGGGGAACACTGAAGCTTTCTTT. Protein product: CASSLEFRGGNTEAFF.

This chain links TRBV29-1 with TRBJ2-1, with D unclear. The length of the CDR3 is 12 residues. V dropped 4 bases and J dropped 1 base, with 5 bases sitting between them. The germline CDR1 and CDR2 sequences are SQVTM and ANQGSEA. In DNA, the CDR3 is TGCAGCGTTGTGCGATCCTACAATGAGCAGTTCTTC. It encodes CSVVRSYNEQFF.

This clonotype has more than one count but fewer than ten. The rearrangement uses TRBV7-3 and TRBJ2-3, with D possibly called TRBD1 or TRBD2 (5 bases each). Between the trimmed V and J ends, which lost 5 bases and 2 bases, there was a span of 11 bases. This CDR3 has 14 residues. CDR1 is SGHTA, CDR2 FQGTGA, per germline. The CDR3 DNA sequence: TGTGCCAGCAGCCCGGGGCCCTACACAGATACGCAGTATTTT. This codes for CASSPGPYTDTQYF. Full variable domain (outside the CDR3, taken from reference TRBV7-3 and TRBJ2-3): GAGVSQTPSNKVTEKGKYVELRCDPISGHTALYWYRQSLGQGPEFLIYFQGTGAADDSGLPNDRFFAVRPEGSVSTLKIQRTERGDSAVYLCASSPGPYTDTQYFGPGTRLTVL.

This clonotype was detected a few times. The CDR3 DNA is TGCAGCGTGAGTAGGGGTGCTGAAAAACTGTTTTTT. Protein sequence: CSVSRGAEKLFF. The V gene is TRBV29-1, the J gene TRBJ1-4, with D possibly TRBD1 on 5 matching bases. Trimming took off 6 bases at V and 7 bases at J, with 12 bases between the two ends. The CDR3 is 12 amino acids. Germline CDR1 SQVTM, CDR2 ANQGSEA.

This rearrangement joins TRBV20-1 to TRBJ2-1; TRBD1 might be the D (6 bases). The CDR3 contains 16 residues. CDR1 and CDR2 from the germline V gene are DFQATT and SNEGSKA (reference sequence). V was cut by 0 bases and J by 2 bases, with 14 bases left in between. This CDR3 reads CSARDLKQGPYNEQFF. CDR3 DNA sequence: TGCAGTGCTAGAGATTTAAAACAGGGTCCCTACAATGAGCAGTTCTTC.

This clonotype occurred a few times. V is TRBV5-1 and J is TRBJ1-6; D uncertain. The CDR3 length is 15 residues. V was trimmed by 0 bases and J by 8 bases, leaving 12 bases between them. Germline V gene data show CDR1 as SGHRS and CDR2 as YFSETQ. The CDR3 reads CASSLGVVGDSPLHF. The CDR3 nucleotides read TGCGCCAGCAGCTTGGGGGTCGTCGGGGATTCACCCCTCCACTTT.

The CDR3 sequence: CASGWGQGNYGYTF. The CDR3 nucleotides are TGTGCCAGCGGATGGGGACAGGGTAACTATGGCTACACCTTC. This chain uses TRBV7-2 with TRBJ1-2; 9 positions match TRBD1. Germline-derived CDR1 and CDR2 are SGHTA and FQGNSA. After removal of 8 bases from V and 1 base from J, the junction contained 5 bases not matched to a gene. CDR3 length equals 14 residues.

This clonotype came up a few times. The J gene is TRBJ2-2, the V gene TRBV2, with D possibly matching TRBD2 (6 bases). The germline gives CDR1 SNHLY, CDR2 FYNNEI. With 7 bases removed from V and 6 bases from J, the gap between germline ends came to 9 bases. The CDR3 has 12 residues. The CDR3 DNA reads TGTGCCAGCATGCGGGAACCCGGGGAGCTGTTTTTT. Translation: CASMREPGELFF.